This T cell receptor (beta chain) was sequenced during a study of PD-1 blockade in classical Hodgkin lymphoma. Study-wide findings and caveats: Possible causes of repertoire differences, disease activity or prior therapy, remain undefined. As was reported, newly diagnosed patients showed lower baseline TCR diversity than healthy donors did.

The data were produced by immunoSEQ multiplex PCR, yet TCRdb's version contains in-frame clones alone and is incomplete. The sample shows fewer than 40,000 clones, around 89% of them seen only once. Time point of the sample: newly diagnosed, previously untreated cHL patient sample. Negative selection with magnetic separation was used to purify CD4+ T cells from thawed PBMCs. What served as comparison were PBMCs in newly diagnosed, untreated classical Hodgkin lymphoma. Notes on this clone: Its matching antigen is unknown.

V was pared by 8 bases and J by 5 bases, with 13 bases of the junction left unmatched. This CDR3 has 15 residues. Per the germline V gene, CDR1 is MNHNY and CDR2 is SVGAGI (reference sequence). This chain joins TRBV6-6 and TRBJ2-3; 7 bases are shared with TRBD2. This sequence was found in a human donor with classical Hodgkin lymphoma. The specimen sequenced was CD4+ T cells from blood. CDR3 in DNA: TGTGCCAGCTCCGGGAGGCCGCCCGCTAGAGATACGCAGTATTTT. It yields the protein CASSGRPPARDTQYF.